The TCR beta chain under discussion was sequenced for a study of early T cells in non-severe SARS-CoV-2 infection. cDNA molecules, individually, were tagged with unique molecular identifiers. TCRdb fed the 5' RACE reads into MiXCR, producing one record per CDR3 protein. Among 32,000 or so distinct CDR3 sequences listed, 5.9% were seen once. CDR3 size: 15 residues. The V gene's germline CDR1 is SGHVS and CDR2 FQNEAQ. This clonotype was counted at least ten times. The antigen is not known. At one of its ends the junction is not consistent with the germline gene, which may arise from a read error. Study-wide results and caveats: Anti-spike CD8 specificities were favored by VDJdb matching, whose results missed private and CD4 specificities.

This chain connects TRBV7-8 to TRBJ2-1, with a weak D call TRBD2 (5 bases). The receptor comes from an adult who was a healthcare worker with PCR-confirmed SARS-CoV-2 infection or an uninfected control (not recorded which). Sequencing used whole blood. The DNA for the CDR3 is TGTGCCAGCAGATTAGGCGGCGGAGGTTACAATGAGCAGTTCTTC. Translation: CASRLGGGGYNEQFF.